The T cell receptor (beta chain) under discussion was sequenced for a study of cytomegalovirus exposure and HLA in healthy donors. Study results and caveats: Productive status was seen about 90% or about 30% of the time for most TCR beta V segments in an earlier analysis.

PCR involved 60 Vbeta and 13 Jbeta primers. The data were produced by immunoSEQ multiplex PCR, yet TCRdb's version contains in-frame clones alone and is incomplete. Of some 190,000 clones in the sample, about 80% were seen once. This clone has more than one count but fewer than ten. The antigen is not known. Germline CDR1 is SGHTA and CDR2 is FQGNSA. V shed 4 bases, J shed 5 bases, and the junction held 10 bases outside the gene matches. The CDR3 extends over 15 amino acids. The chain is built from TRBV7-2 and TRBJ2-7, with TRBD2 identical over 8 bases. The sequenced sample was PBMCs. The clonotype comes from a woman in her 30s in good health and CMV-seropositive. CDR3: CASSSLGLASDEQYF. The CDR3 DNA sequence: TGTGCCAGCAGCTCGTTAGGACTAGCCAGCGACGAGCAGTACTTC.